These 3 T cell receptor beta chains were sequenced from one sample in a study of siplizumab effects on memory and regulatory T cells (dated by TCRdb to about 2019). The library was made by the immunoSEQ multiplex PCR assay. Here the immuneACCESS table is served through TCRdb, limited to in-frame sequences with V and J called. Missing clones are a known gap in these copies; in checked studies unresolved V genes cover under half, and the rest lacks a known reason. This sample comprises roughly 92,000 clones, around 94% of them detected only once. 1% to 1.5% of the sample is taken by the ten largest. Sequencing was done on a sample of non-Treg CD4+ T cells sorted from blood. The cell subset or site label of this sample denotes: FACS-sorted unstimulated CD4+ non-regulatory T cells. The receptors stem from a human donor in good health.

The V call is TRBV6-6, the J call TRBJ2-1; D not certain. The V and J ends lost 2 bases and 5 bases respectively, with 10 bases between them. From germline, CDR1 is MNHNY and CDR2 SVGAGI (reference sequence). The CDR3 spans 14 residues. DNA for the CDR3: TGTGCCAGCAGTTACACCCTCAACCACAATGAGCAGTTCTTC. Translated: CASSYTLNHNEQFF.

This CDR3 is CASSLQGSQPQHF. The DNA for the CDR3 is TGTGCCAGCAGCCTACAGGGAAGCCAGCCCCAGCATTTT. This chain uses TRBV7-9 with TRBJ1-5; the D gene is possibly TRBD1 (6 bases). This CDR3 has 13 residues. V lost 5 bases and J 7 bases, leaving 12 bases between the germline ends. Germline assignment: CDR1 SEHNR and CDR2 FQNEAQ (reference sequence).

The J gene is TRBJ2-7, the V gene TRBV28, with D perhaps matching TRBD1 or TRBD2 (5 bases each). Germline CDR1 and CDR2: MDHEN and SYDVKM. The ends were cut back, 3 bases at V and 6 bases at J, with 9 bases in the middle. The length of the CDR3 is 12 residues. As DNA, the CDR3 is TGTGCCAGCAGTTTTAAGAGGGGCGAGCAGTACTTC. Translated, it gives CASSFKRGEQYF.